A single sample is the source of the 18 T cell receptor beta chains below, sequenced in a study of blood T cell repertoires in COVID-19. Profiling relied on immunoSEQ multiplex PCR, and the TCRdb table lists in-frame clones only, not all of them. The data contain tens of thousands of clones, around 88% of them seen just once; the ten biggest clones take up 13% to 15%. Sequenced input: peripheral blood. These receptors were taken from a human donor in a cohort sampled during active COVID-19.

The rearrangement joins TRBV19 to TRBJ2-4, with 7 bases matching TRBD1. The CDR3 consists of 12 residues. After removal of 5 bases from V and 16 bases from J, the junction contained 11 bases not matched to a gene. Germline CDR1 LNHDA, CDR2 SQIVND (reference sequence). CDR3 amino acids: CASSPDRTRAYF. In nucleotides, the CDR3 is TGTGCCAGTAGTCCGGACAGGACCCGCGCCTACTTC. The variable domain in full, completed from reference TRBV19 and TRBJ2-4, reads DGGITQSPKYLFRKEGQNVTLSCEQNLNHDAMYWYRQDPGQGLRLIYYSQIVNDFQKGDIAEGYSVSREKKESFPLTVTSAQKNPTAFYLCASSPDRTRAYFGAGTRLSVL.

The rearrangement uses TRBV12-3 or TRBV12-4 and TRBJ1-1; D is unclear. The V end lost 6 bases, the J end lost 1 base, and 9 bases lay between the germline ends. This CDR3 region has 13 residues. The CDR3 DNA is TGTGCCAGCAGCCGTCTAGAGAACACTGAAGCTTTCTTT. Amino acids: CASSRLENTEAFF.

CDR3 amino acids: CASSFKGRNQPQHF. The CDR3 DNA follows: TGTGCCAGCAGCTTTAAGGGGAGGAACCAGCCCCAGCATTTT. This rearrangement joins TRBV7-8 to TRBJ1-5, with a tentative D call TRBD1 (5 bases). Looked up from germline, CDR1 is SGHVS and CDR2 is FQNEAQ. CDR3 length: 14 residues. V gave up 3 bases and J gave up 7 bases, with 13 bases separating them. The full variable domain, its missing parts supplied by reference TRBV7-8 and TRBJ1-5, is GAGVSQSPRYKVAKRGQDVALRCDPISGHVSLFWYQQALGQGPEFLTYFQNEAQLDKSGLPSDRFFAERPEGSVSTLKIQRTQQEDSAVYLCASSFKGRNQPQHFGDGTRLSIL.

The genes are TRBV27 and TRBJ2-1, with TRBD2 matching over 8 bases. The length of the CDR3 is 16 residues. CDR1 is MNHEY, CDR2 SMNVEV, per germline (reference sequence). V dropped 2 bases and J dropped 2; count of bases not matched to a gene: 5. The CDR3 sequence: CASSLPRTSTYNEQFF. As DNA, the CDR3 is TGTGCCAGCAGTTTACCCCGGACTAGCACCTACAATGAGCAGTTCTTC.

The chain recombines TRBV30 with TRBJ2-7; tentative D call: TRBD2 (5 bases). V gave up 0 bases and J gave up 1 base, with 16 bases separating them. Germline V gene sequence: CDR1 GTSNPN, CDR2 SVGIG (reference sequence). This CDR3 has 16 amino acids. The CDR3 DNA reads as TGTGCCTGGAGTGTAGGTCGCGGGTCTAAGTCCTACGAGCAGTACTTC. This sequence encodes CAWSVGRGSKSYEQYF.

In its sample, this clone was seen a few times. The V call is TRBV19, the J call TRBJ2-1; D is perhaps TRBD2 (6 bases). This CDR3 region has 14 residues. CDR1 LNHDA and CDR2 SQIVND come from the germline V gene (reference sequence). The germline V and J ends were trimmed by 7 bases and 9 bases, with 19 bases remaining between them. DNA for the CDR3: TGTGCCAGTAACAATATCCCCGGGGGTACTGAGCAGTTCTTC. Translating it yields CASNNIPGGTEQFF.

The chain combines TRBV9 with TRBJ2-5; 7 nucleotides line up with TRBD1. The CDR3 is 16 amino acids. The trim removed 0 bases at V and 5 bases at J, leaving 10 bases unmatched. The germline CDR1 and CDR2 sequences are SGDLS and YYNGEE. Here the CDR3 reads CASSVEGQLLGETQYF. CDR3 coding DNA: TGTGCCAGCAGCGTAGAGGGACAGCTCCTTGGGGAGACCCAGTACTTC.

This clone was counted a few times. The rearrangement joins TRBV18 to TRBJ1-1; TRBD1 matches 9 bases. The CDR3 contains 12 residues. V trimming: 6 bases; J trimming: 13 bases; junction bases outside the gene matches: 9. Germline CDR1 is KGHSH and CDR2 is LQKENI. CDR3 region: CASSNQGQGGFF. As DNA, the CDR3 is TGTGCCAGCTCTAACCAGGGACAGGGTGGTTTCTTT.

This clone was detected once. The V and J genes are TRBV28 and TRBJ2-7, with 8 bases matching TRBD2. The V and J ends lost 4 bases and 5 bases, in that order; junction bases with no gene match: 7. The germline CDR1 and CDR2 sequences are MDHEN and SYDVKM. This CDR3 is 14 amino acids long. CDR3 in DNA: TGTGCCAGCAGTTCAGGCGGGGGGCTGAACGAGCAGTACTTC. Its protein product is CASSSGGGLNEQYF.

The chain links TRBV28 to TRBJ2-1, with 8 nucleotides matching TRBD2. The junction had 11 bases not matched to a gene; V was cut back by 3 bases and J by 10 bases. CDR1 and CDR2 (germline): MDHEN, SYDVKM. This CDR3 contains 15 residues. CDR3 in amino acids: CASSFGGTSRREQFF. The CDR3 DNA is TGTGCCAGCAGTTTTGGCGGGACTAGTCGGAGAGAGCAGTTCTTC.

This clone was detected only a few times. The CDR3 DNA sequence: TGTGCCACTGGCAGGGTGAGCTACAATGAGCAGTTCTTC. Protein sequence: CATGRVSYNEQFF. The chain employs TRBV24-1 and TRBJ2-1; tentative D call: TRBD1 (5 bases). The germline gives CDR1 KGHDR, CDR2 SFDVKD. Between the trimmed V and J ends, which lost 10 bases and 3 bases, there was a span of 12 bases. The CDR3 has 13 amino acids.

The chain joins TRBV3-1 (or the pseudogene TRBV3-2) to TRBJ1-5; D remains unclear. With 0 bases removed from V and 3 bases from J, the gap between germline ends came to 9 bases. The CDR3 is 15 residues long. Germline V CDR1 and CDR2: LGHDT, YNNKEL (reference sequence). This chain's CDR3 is CASSQDGGYNQPQHF. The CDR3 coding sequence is TGTGCCAGCAGCCAAGACGGAGGGTACAATCAGCCCCAGCATTTT.

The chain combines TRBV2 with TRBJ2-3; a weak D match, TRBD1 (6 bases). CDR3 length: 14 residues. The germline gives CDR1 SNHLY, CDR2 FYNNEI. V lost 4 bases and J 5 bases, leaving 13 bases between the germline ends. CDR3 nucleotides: TGTGCCAGCAGTGTTGAGGGGGTGGTAGATACGCAGTATTTT. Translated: CASSVEGVVDTQYF.

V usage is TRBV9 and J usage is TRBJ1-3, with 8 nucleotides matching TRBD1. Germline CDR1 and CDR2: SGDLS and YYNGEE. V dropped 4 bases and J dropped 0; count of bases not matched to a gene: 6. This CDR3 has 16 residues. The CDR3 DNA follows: TGTGCCAGCAGCCCTCATACAGGGGGCTCTGGAAACACCATATATTTT. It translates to CASSPHTGGSGNTIYF.

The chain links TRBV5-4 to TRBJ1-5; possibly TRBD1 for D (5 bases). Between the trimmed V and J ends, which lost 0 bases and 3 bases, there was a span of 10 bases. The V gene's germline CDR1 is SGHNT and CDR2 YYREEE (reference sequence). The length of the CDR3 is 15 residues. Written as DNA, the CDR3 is TGTGCCAGCAGCTTGGGGGGGAGGAACAATCAGCCCCAGCATTTT. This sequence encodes CASSLGGRNNQPQHF.

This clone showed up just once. CDR3 amino acids: CASSPMRYEQYF. CDR3 sequence (DNA): TGTGCCAGCAGCCCTATGCGATACGAGCAGTACTTC. The chain couples TRBV6-2 or TRBV6-3 to TRBJ2-7; D remains ambiguous. V lost 6 bases, J lost 4 bases, and 10 bases lay in between. The germline V gene has CDR1 MNHEY and CDR2 SVGEGT. This CDR3 spans 12 amino acids.

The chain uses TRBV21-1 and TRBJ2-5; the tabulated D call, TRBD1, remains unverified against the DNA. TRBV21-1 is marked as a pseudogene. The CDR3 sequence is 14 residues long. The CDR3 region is CASSYRQVQETQYF. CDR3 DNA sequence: TGTGCCAGCAGCTACCGACAGGTCCAAGAGACCCAGTACTTC.

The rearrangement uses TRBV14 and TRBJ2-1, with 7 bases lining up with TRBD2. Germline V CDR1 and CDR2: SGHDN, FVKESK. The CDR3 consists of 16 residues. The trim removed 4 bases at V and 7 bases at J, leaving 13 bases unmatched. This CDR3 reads CASSPRRSGIENEQFF. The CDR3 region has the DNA TGTGCCAGCAGCCCTCGCCGCAGCGGGATCGAAAATGAGCAGTTCTTC.